This TCR beta chain was recovered during a study of T cells in Graves' hyperthyroidism and ophthalmopathy. The V gene's germline CDR1 is SNHLY and CDR2 FYNNEI. The CDR3 extends over 16 amino acids. RNA transcripts served as the template for amplifying TCR beta CDR3 regions. TCR CDR3 regions were first amplified by RT-PCR with HTBI primers. TCRdb re-called the multiplex PCR reads through MiXCR, storing one row per CDR3 protein. The sample records hundreds of thousands of distinct CDR3 sequences, roughly 15% being singletons. The clonotype was recovered from a woman aged 18-30 years with Graves' hyperthyroidism. Sequencing was carried out using blood. V and J are TRBV2 and TRBJ2-7; D is ambiguous. TRBJ2-1 matches the DNA end more closely, so the J call is doubtful. The CDR3 bases are TGTGCCAGCAATCCCATCGACATACGCAGCTCCTACGAGCAGTTCTTC. As protein: CASNPIDIRSSYEQFF.